The sequence of this TCR beta chain was determined in a study of blood T cell repertoires in COVID-19. Deletions cut 6 bases from V and 7 bases from J, with 13 bases between. The CDR3 consists of 13 residues. Original data processing: Researchers report that nucleated cell counts were estimated from reference gene primer amplification. TCRdb's copy holds only in-frame clones and misses some; the assay was immunoSEQ multiplex PCR. D and trimming were read from the DNA, whereas the V and J calls and clone size are those reported in that table. The repertoire holds around 130,000 clones, with approximately 80% as singletons.

The sequenced sample was peripheral blood. This receptor was obtained from a woman aged 60 to 75 with acute or convalescent COVID-19. V usage is TRBV12-3 or TRBV12-4 and J usage is TRBJ1-3; TRBD1 might be the D (6 bases). CDR3 DNA sequence: TGTGCCAGCAGCCAGGGGTCAAGCAACACCATATATTTT. Its protein is CASSQGSSNTIYF.